This TCR beta chain comes out of a study of neurological immune-mediated disorders. General study results and limits: No expanded-clone CDR3 amino acid sequence recurred across subjects, suggesting private TCR-beta repertoires. The level of TCR clonal expansion was highest in patients with HTLV-1-associated myelopathy and lowest in multiple sclerosis, where it fell below the level seen in healthy controls.

This clonotype was observed at least ten times. The target antigen is unknown. Synthesis of cDNA used 5'RACE (with 10-nucleotide random UMIs). One entry per CDR3 protein results from TCRdb running MiXCR on the 5' RACE reads. The table lists about 25,000 distinct CDR3 sequences, over 6.5% of them singletons. Germline V gene data show CDR1 as ENHRY and CDR2 as SYGVKD. The V gene lost 0 bases and the J gene lost 6 bases, with 9 bases spanning the gap. The CDR3 consists of 14 residues. The starting material, 2 million PBMCs stored at -80 C, gave rise to the unsorted libraries. The sequence came from a middle-aged woman in good health. The chain combines TRBV10-3 with TRBJ2-1; D ambiguous. The sample was PBMCs. For the CDR3, the DNA is TGTGCCATCAGTGAGTCCGGACGCCCCAATGAGCAGTTCTTC. It yields the protein CAISESGRPNEQFF.